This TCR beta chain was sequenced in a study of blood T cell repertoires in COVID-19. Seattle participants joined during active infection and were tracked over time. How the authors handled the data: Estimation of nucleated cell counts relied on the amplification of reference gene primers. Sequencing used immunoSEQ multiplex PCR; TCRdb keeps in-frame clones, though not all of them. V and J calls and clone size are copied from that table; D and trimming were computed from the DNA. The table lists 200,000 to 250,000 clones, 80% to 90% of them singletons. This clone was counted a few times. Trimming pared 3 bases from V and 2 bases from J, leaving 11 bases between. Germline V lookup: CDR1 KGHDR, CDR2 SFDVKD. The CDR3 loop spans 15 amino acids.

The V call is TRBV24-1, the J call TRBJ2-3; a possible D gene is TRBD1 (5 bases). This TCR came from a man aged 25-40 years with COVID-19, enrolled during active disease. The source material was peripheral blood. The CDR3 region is CATSDIQGNTDTQYF. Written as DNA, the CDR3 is TGTGCCACCAGTGATATTCAGGGTAACACAGATACGCAGTATTTT.